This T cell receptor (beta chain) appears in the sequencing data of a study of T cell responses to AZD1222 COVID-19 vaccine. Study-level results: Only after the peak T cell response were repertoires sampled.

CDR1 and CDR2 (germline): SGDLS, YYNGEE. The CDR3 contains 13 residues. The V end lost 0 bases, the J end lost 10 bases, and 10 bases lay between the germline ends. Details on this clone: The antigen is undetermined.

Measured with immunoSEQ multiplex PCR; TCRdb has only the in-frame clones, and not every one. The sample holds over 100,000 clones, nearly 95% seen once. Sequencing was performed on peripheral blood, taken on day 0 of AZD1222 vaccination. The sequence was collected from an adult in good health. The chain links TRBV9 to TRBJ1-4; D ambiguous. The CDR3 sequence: CASSVVSDGKLFF. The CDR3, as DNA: TGTGCCAGCAGCGTAGTGTCAGACGGAAAACTGTTTTTT.